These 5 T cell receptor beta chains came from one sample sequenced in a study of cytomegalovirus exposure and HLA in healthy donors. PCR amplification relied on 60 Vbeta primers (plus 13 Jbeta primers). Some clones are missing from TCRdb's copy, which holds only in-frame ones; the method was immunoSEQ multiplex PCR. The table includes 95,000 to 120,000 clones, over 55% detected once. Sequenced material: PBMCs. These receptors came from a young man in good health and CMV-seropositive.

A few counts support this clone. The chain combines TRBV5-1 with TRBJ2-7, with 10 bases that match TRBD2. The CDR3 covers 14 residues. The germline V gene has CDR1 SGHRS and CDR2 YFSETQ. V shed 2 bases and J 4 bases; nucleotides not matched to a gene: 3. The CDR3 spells CASSLQLAGYEQYF. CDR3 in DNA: TGCGCCAGCAGCTTACAACTAGCGGGGTACGAGCAGTACTTC.

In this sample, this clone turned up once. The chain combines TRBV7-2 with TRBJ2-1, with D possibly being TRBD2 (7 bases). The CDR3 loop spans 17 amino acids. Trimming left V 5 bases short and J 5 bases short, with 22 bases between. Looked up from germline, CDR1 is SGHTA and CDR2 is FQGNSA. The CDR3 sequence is CASSHVGGGYGHNEQFF. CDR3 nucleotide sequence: TGTGCCAGCAGCCACGTGGGGGGGGGCTATGGTCACAATGAGCAGTTCTTC.

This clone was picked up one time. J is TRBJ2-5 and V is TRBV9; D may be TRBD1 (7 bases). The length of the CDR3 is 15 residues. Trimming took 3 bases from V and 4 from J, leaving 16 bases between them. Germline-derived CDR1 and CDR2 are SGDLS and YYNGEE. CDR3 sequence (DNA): TGTGCCAGCAGCGCCTACAACCAGGGGGGAGAGACCCAGTACTTC. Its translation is CASSAYNQGGETQYF. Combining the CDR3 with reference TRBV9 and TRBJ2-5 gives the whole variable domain DSGVTQTPKHLITATGQRVTLRCSPRSGDLSVYWYQQSLDQGLQFLIQYYNGEERAKGNILERFSAQQFPDLHSELNLSSLELGDSALYFCASSAYNQGGETQYFGPGTRLLVL.

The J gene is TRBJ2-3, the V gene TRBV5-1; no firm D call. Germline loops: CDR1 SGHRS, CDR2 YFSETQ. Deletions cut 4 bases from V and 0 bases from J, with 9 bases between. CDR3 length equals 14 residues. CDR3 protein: CASSPVSSTDTQYF. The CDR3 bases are TGCGCCAGCAGCCCTGTTTCTAGCACAGATACGCAGTATTTT.

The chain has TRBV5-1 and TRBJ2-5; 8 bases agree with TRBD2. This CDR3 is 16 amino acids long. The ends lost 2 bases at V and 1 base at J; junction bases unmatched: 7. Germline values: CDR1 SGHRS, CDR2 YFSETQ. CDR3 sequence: CASSFTSGGLQETQYF. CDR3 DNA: TGCGCCAGCAGCTTTACGAGCGGGGGACTCCAAGAGACCCAGTACTTC.